What follows describes a single TCR beta chain. Its antigen has not been determined. The input lacks base qualities; no much larger clone sits a single base away. This specimen includes other DNA sequences encoding the same CDR3. The record originates from a study of shared clonotypes between healthy human individuals (dated by TCRdb to the early 2020s). General notes on the study: The cohort included a few men and a couple of women between 18 and 49 years of age. The study deeply sequenced blood TCR repertoires of five healthy adults to estimate repertoire size and the extent of clonotype sharing between individuals. To increase sequencing depth and limit assay-specific biases, different laboratories used diverse techniques to prepare libraries and sequence TCR repertoires. Per donor, leukapheresis produced somewhere between about 0.9 and 9.5 billion PBMCs. What the research found in general, with its limitations: Pairwise subsampling indicated that sequencing depth was expected to affect the degree of clonotype sharing among donors. Sampling was restricted to blood, and TCR repertoires in tissues likely differ from the TCR repertoires found in blood. The small number of donors limited the genetic and exposure-history diversity represented.

The donors were healthy, HIV-negative adults with no recently reported acute infections or vaccinations. Every donor was a Caucasian adult residing in Nashville, Tennessee, USA. In the unsorted samples, 70 million to 90 million PBMCs were counted, and genomic DNA was extracted using the QIAamp DNA Blood Mini kit. Blood was obtained by leukapheresis, after which PBMCs were separated by Ficoll-Histopaque density gradient centrifugation and cryopreserved in liquid nitrogen vapor phase. From a lookup of the germline V gene, CDR1 and CDR2 are SGHRS and YFSETQ. At the junction V is shortened by 0 bases and J by 3 bases, with 11 bases in between. From cysteine to phenylalanine, the CDR3 is 15 amino acids long. The only DNA kept is the CDR3, 45 bases in frame from the first base. Using the deep immunoSEQ assay, multiplex PCR amplified TCR CDR3 regions from genomic DNA. Extracted genomic DNA from each cell subset was spread evenly across all wells of several immunoSEQ 96-well plates, with each plate serving as a replicate. For unsorted PBMC, each replicate PCR was loaded with about 280 ng genomic DNA, equivalent to 25,000 to 35,000 T cell genomes. Unsorted PBMC genomic DNA was sequenced across ten immunoSEQ deep assay plates. Purified libraries were measured with a Qubit 3.0 fluorometer, size-checked on a Bioanalyzer 2100, and measured again with the KAPA Library Quantification kit. Each immunoSEQ 96-well plate was sequenced on its own single-read 150-cycle Illumina NextSeq 550 flow cell. The source study handled its data this way. The immunoSEQ output contained only junctional sequences without quality scores, so filtering could not match that applied to full-length reads. Sequences were annotated with PyIR, a Python wrapper for IgBLAST v1.9, using IMGT germline references to assign V/J genes and CDR3. Reads were filtered out if the reads had weak V/J assignments (E-value above 1e-6), no CDR3, stop codons, out-of-frame junctions, or ambiguous translated residues. V3J clonotypes were defined as sequences sharing the same inferred V gene, J gene, and CDR3 amino acid sequence. The percentage overlap between two repertoires was calculated by dividing the number of shared unique clonotypes by the size of the smaller repertoire. RTK rarefaction, the Chao1 estimator, and Recon v2.1 estimates of unobserved clonotypes were used to assess repertoire richness. Imported from immuneACCESS, the table was reduced by TCRdb to in-frame sequences with V and J called. These copies leave out some clones; in studies compared against another copy, an unresolved V gene accounts for under half, and the cause of the remainder is not known. D and trimming were read from the DNA, whereas the V and J calls and clone size are those reported in that table. The sample profile shows 450,000 or so clones; 70% to 80% of them were found once. Of the sample, about 12% falls within the top ten clones.

The sequenced sample consisted of PBMCs. The sequence came from a woman aged 40 to 55 in good health. Some clones in this sample may be carry-over from other donors' samples. The chain was built from TRBV5-1 and TRBJ2-3, with TRBD2 perhaps the D gene, on 5 matching bases. The bases are TGCGCCAGCAGCTTGGAGGGTCGGGGAACAGATACGCAGTATTTT. Translated, it gives CASSLEGRGTDTQYF.